One and the same sample provided the 24 T cell receptor beta chains below, sequenced in a study of identical twins. Each CDR3 protein is one row after TCRdb ran MiXCR on the 5' RACE reads. Of over 600,000 distinct CDR3 sequences in the sample, approximately 22% are singletons; the top ten hold more than 4%. Another study also made use of these data, one on T cells expressing NK-cell markers.

Source material: PBMCs. The receptor set was obtained from a woman between 18 and 29 years old in good health.

The CDR3 region is CASSFSTTDPYGYTF. The CDR3 coding sequence is TGCGCCAGCAGCTTTAGTACAACCGACCCTTATGGCTACACCTTC. The chain joins TRBV5-1 to TRBJ1-2; D not resolved. The CDR3 consists of 15 residues. Germline CDR1 reads SGHRS; CDR2 reads YFSETQ. V gave up 2 bases and J gave up 5 bases, with 16 bases separating them. Full variable domain (remainder filled in from reference TRBV5-1 and TRBJ1-2): KAGVTQTPRYLIKTRGQQVTLSCSPISGHRSVSWYQQTPGQGLQFLFEYFSETQRNKGNFPGRFSGRQFSNSRSEMNVSTLELGDSALYLCASSFSTTDPYGYTFGSGTRLTVV.

CDR3 in DNA: TGCAGTGCCACCGGGACCCGGGGAGAGAGGGGTTCACCCCTCCACTTT. Translated, it gives CSATGTRGERGSPLHF. This chain links TRBV20-1 with TRBJ1-6, with D possibly being TRBD1 (5 bases). CDR1 DFQATT and CDR2 SNEGSKA come from the germline V gene (reference sequence). This CDR3 region has 16 residues. V lost 6 bases to trimming and J lost 9 bases, with 24 bases between them.

The rearrangement joins TRBV20-1 to TRBJ2-5; possibly TRBD2 for D (6 bases). Germline-derived CDR1 and CDR2 are DFQATT and SNEGSKA (reference sequence). V gave up 6 bases and J gave up 6 bases, with 14 bases separating them. There are 12 residues in the CDR3. The CDR3 reads CSARGRDQTQYF. In nucleotides, the CDR3 is TGCAGTGCCCGTGGGCGGGACCAGACCCAGTACTTC.

The V and J genes are TRBV28 and TRBJ2-7; 10 bases match TRBD2. The CDR3 is made up of 15 amino acids. The V segment lost 1 base and the J segment 3 bases; nucleotides outside the gene matches: 3. In germline, CDR1 is MDHEN, CDR2 SYDVKM. DNA for the CDR3: TGTGCCAGCAGTTTATTAGCTAGCGGGGGCTACGAGCAGTACTTC. This translates into CASSLLASGGYEQYF.

This chain connects TRBV10-1 to TRBJ2-7, with no clear D. The CDR3 sequence is 13 residues long. Germline V gene lookup returns CDR1 WNHNN and CDR2 SYGVQD (reference sequence). V gave up 8 bases and J gave up 6 bases, with 17 bases separating them. The CDR3 sequence is CASGPLKVGEQYF. The CDR3 DNA follows: TGCGCCAGCGGGCCTCTGAAGGTCGGCGAGCAGTACTTC.

This clonotype appeared a few times. The genes are TRBV7-3 and TRBJ2-3; the D is unclear. The germline gives CDR1 SGHTA, CDR2 FQGTGA. Trimming cost V 5 bases and J 4 bases, with 16 bases left between them. The CDR3 is 15 amino acids. CDR3 amino acids: CASSPTGERADTQYF. In DNA form, the CDR3 reads TGTGCCAGCAGCCCCACTGGTGAACGCGCAGATACGCAGTATTTT. The whole variable domain, remainder taken from reference TRBV7-3 and TRBJ2-3, is GAGVSQTPSNKVTEKGKYVELRCDPISGHTALYWYRQSLGQGPEFLIYFQGTGAADDSGLPNDRFFAVRPEGSVSTLKIQRTERGDSAVYLCASSPTGERADTQYFGPGTRLTVL.

This clonotype was recorded a few times. The chain joins TRBV6-1 to TRBJ2-7, with D possibly TRBD1 on 6 matching bases. The ends were cut back, 6 bases at V and 0 bases at J, with 15 bases in the middle. CDR1 and CDR2 (germline): MNHNS, SASEGT. The CDR3 extends over 15 amino acids. In nucleotides, the CDR3 is TGTGCCAGCAGCCCTGGGACACGGACCTCCTACGAGCAGTACTTC. Translated, it gives CASSPGTRTSYEQYF.

The chain combines TRBV30 with TRBJ2-5; possible D gene TRBD2, 5 bases. Per germline, CDR1 GTSNPN and CDR2 SVGIG (reference sequence). CDR3 size: 12 residues. Trimming cost V 5 bases and J 1 base, with 8 bases left between them. The CDR3 DNA reads as TGTGCCTGGGAGAGCGGCCAAGAGACCCAGTACTTC. The encoded protein is CAWESGQETQYF.

The CDR3 loop is CASTDGTGSGNTIYF. The CDR3 bases are TGCGCCAGCACCGACGGAACAGGGTCTGGAAACACCATATATTTT. The chain employs TRBV5-1 and TRBJ1-3; tentative D call: TRBD1 (6 bases). CDR3 length: 15 residues. CDR1 and CDR2 from the germline V gene are SGHRS and YFSETQ. V lost 6 bases to trimming and J lost 1 base, with 14 bases between them.

This clonotype was counted at least ten times. This chain links TRBV10-1 with TRBJ1-5; 7 bases fit TRBD1. CDR3 size: 18 residues. V dropped 2 bases and J dropped 0; count of bases not matched to a gene: 10. Per germline, CDR1 WNHNN and CDR2 SYGVQD (reference sequence). DNA for the CDR3: TGCGCCAGCAGTGAGACCCTGGACAGGTCCCTTAGCAATCAGCCCCAGCATTTT. This codes for CASSETLDRSLSNQPQHF.

The chain uses TRBV21-1 and TRBJ2-1; TRBD2, the table's D call, was not compared with the DNA. TRBV21-1 is a recognized pseudogene. This CDR3 spans 15 amino acids. The chain's CDR3 is CASSKGGLTYNEQFF. In nucleotides, the CDR3 is TGTGCCAGCAGCAAAGGGGGACTGACCTACAATGAGCAGTTCTTC.

The J gene is TRBJ2-1, the V gene TRBV5-1; the D gene could be TRBD1 or TRBD2 (5 bases each). This CDR3 has 14 residues. The germline CDR1 and CDR2 sequences are SGHRS and YFSETQ. Trimming took 4 bases from V and 8 from J, leaving 16 bases between them. The CDR3 sequence: CASSAWDGTDEQFF. For the CDR3, the DNA is TGCGCCAGCAGCGCTTGGGACGGGACCGATGAGCAGTTCTTC.

The chain employs TRBV7-8 and TRBJ1-2; tentatively, D is TRBD1 (5 bases). The germline V gene has CDR1 SGHVS and CDR2 FQNEAQ. The CDR3 loop spans 17 amino acids. V was clipped by 5 bases and J by 2 bases, with 21 bases between them. CDR3 region: CASSLIGAPGVNYGYTF. CDR3 DNA: TGTGCCAGCAGCCTCATTGGGGCCCCCGGAGTCAACTATGGCTACACCTTC.

This clonotype has just a few counts. This chain uses TRBV6-5 with TRBJ1-1; D call uncertain. This CDR3 has 14 residues. V was trimmed by 2 bases and J by 1 base, leaving 8 bases between them. Germline loops: CDR1 MNHEY, CDR2 SVGAGI. CDR3: CASSYDFGNTEAFF. For the CDR3, the DNA is TGTGCCAGCAGTTACGATTTTGGGAACACTGAAGCTTTCTTT.

This clonotype occurred a few times. V usage is TRBV27 and J usage is TRBJ2-2; TRBD2 might be the D (7 bases). The CDR3 is made up of 16 amino acids. Per the germline V gene, CDR1 is MNHEY and CDR2 is SMNVEV (reference sequence). V lost 4 bases and J lost 8, with 20 bases in between. DNA of the CDR3: TGTGCCAGCAGTTCCTACAACCGGGGGGCCCCGGGGGAGCTGTTTTTT. Translating gives CASSSYNRGAPGELFF.

This clonotype was seen a handful of times. The chain links TRBV7-2 to TRBJ2-7, with TRBD2 matching 13 bases. The CDR3 covers 15 residues. Germline V gives CDR1 SGHTA, CDR2 FQGNSA. J was trimmed by 3 bases and V by 4 bases; bases with no gene match: 3. The chain's CDR3 is CASSSTSGRGYEQYF. As DNA, the CDR3 is TGTGCCAGCAGCTCTACTAGCGGGAGGGGCTACGAGCAGTACTTC.

This clonotype occurred many times. The V gene is TRBV9, the J gene TRBJ2-3; TRBD2 matches at 8 bases. CDR1 is SGDLS, CDR2 YYNGEE, per germline. V lost 0 bases to trimming and J lost 6 bases; unmatched junction nucleotides: 6. The CDR3 consists of 15 residues. This chain's CDR3 is CASSVAGGRLDTQYF. DNA of the CDR3: TGTGCCAGCAGCGTAGCGGGCGGGAGGCTTGATACGCAGTATTTT.

This clonotype was counted between two and nine times. The rearrangement uses TRBV5-1 and TRBJ2-7; 7 positions agree with TRBD2. V lost 2 bases, J lost 2 bases, and 7 bases stayed unmatched. Germline-derived CDR1 and CDR2 are SGHRS and YFSETQ. The CDR3 runs to 15 residues. The CDR3 sequence: CASSLEGREAYEQYF. The CDR3 DNA sequence: TGCGCCAGCAGCTTAGAGGGACGGGAGGCCTACGAGCAGTACTTC.

A single count supports this clonotype. The V and J genes are TRBV7-2 and TRBJ2-3; D not certain. The V end lost 3 bases, the J end lost 3 bases, and 13 bases lay between the germline ends. CDR1 is SGHTA and CDR2 is FQGNSA in the germline V gene. The CDR3 is 15 residues long. CDR3 coding DNA: TGTGCCAGCAGCTTTCGGTCTCTCGGGACAGATACGCAGTATTTT. Translating gives CASSFRSLGTDTQYF.

There are a few counts of this clonotype. The J gene is TRBJ1-5, the V gene TRBV6-1, with D tentatively TRBD1 (6 bases). The CDR3 sequence is 15 residues long. Germline V lookup: CDR1 MNHNS, CDR2 SASEGT. V lost 1 base and J lost 4, with 11 bases in between. The CDR3 DNA follows: TGTGCCAGCAGTGAAGATAGGAGGGGGAATCAGCCCCAGCATTTT. Translated: CASSEDRRGNQPQHF.

This clonotype was seen more than once but under ten times. This chain connects TRBV6-5 to TRBJ1-1; 9 bases agree with TRBD1. Germline V CDR1 and CDR2: MNHEY, SVGAGI. This CDR3 has 15 amino acids. The junction had 5 bases not matched to a gene; V was cut back by 2 bases and J by 4 bases. The CDR3 DNA is TGTGCCAGCAGTTACCCACAGGGGGCAGGCACTGAAGCTTTCTTT. This encodes CASSYPQGAGTEAFF.

This clonotype was detected only a few times. The genes are TRBV7-6 and TRBJ2-7; perhaps TRBD1 as D (6 bases). This CDR3 is built from 14 residues. Germline loops: CDR1 SGHVS, CDR2 FNYEAQ. Trimming took off 5 bases at V and 7 bases at J, with 18 bases between the two ends. The DNA of the CDR3 is TGTGCCAGCAGCCCCCCTGGCAGGGGATGGGAGCAGTACTTC. Its translation is CASSPPGRGWEQYF.

This clonotype was found many times. CDR3 sequence: CASSFSGGQNEQFF. The CDR3 nucleotides read TGTGCCAGCAGTTTCTCGGGGGGGCAGAATGAGCAGTTCTTC. This sequence joins TRBV12-3 or TRBV12-4 and TRBJ2-1; 8 bases are shared with TRBD2. The length of the CDR3 is 14 residues. V lost 3 bases and J lost 7; bases outside the gene matches: 5.

About this clonotype itself: The junction departs from the called germline gene at one end, perhaps through a read error. CDR3 loop: CASSDRGGNAGELFF. CDR3 nucleotides: TGTGCCAGCAGCGATCGAGGGGGGAACGCCGGGGAGCTGTTTTTT. V is TRBV9 and J is TRBJ2-2; D possibly uses TRBD1 or TRBD2 (6 bases each). The CDR3 spans 15 residues. In germline, CDR1 is SGDLS, CDR2 YYNGEE.